The text below deals with one TCR beta chain. Its antigen is as yet unknown. The sample originates from a study of T cell repertoires in ileal Crohn's disease. General study points: Compared with non-smokers, active smokers at surgery showed more clonal expansions. Every patient over 26.8% clonality showed endoscopic recurrence. Sorted CD8 T cells held more high-frequency clones than CD4.

Clones were read by immunoSEQ multiplex PCR, and TCRdb kept only the in-frame ones, dropping some. This sample has around 15,000 clones; approximately 82% occur once, and the top ten carry about a tenth. Germline loops: CDR1 PRHDT, CDR2 FYEKMQ (reference sequence). This CDR3 region has 14 residues. V lost 4 bases to trimming and J lost 6 bases; unmatched junction nucleotides: 1. Patients were adults with ileal or ileocolonic Crohn's disease needing resection. This receptor was obtained from an adult with Crohn's disease. Material: ileal tissue. V gene TRBV13 combines with J gene TRBJ2-3; TRBD2 matches 13 bases. The CDR3 DNA sequence: TGTGCCAGCAGCTCGGGACTAGCGGGGGATACGCAGTATTTT. Amino acid sequence: CASSSGLAGDTQYF.